Below, 14 T cell receptor beta chains from the same sample are listed, as sequenced in a study of blood T cell repertoires in COVID-19. Sequencing was performed with immunoSEQ multiplex PCR; in TCRdb, only in-frame clones are kept and a portion is missing. The sample carries some 120,000 clones, approximately 90% recorded once. Sequenced input: peripheral blood. The receptors originated from a human donor in a cohort sampled during active COVID-19.

The CDR3 DNA follows: TGTGCCAGCAGTTCCCTGTCACTAGCCTCCTACGAGCAGTACTTC. Residues: CASSSLSLASYEQYF. V gene TRBV28 combines with J gene TRBJ2-7; maybe TRBD2 (6 bases). Trimming pared 4 bases from V and 0 bases from J, leaving 13 bases between. The CDR3 extends over 15 amino acids. The germline V gene has CDR1 MDHEN and CDR2 SYDVKM.

The rearrangement links TRBV5-1 to TRBJ2-3, with 9 bases that match TRBD2. CDR3 size: 17 residues. J gave up 1 base and V 1 base, and 7 bases lay outside the gene matches. Per germline, CDR1 SGHRS and CDR2 YFSETQ. The DNA for the CDR3 is TGCGCCAGCAGCTTGACCTCTAGCGGGGAGGGCACAGATACGCAGTATTTT. It translates to CASSLTSSGEGTDTQYF.

The CDR3 sequence: CASSLGQGIGNTIYF. CDR3 nucleotide sequence: TGCGCCAGCAGCCTGGGACAGGGGATTGGAAACACCATATATTTT. The V and J genes are TRBV5-1 and TRBJ1-3, with 10 bases aligning to TRBD1. V trimming: 4 bases; J trimming: 3 bases; junction bases outside the gene matches: 4. Germline-derived CDR1 and CDR2 are SGHRS and YFSETQ. The CDR3 length is 15 residues.

The rearrangement uses TRBV9 and TRBJ1-1, with D uncertain. The CDR3 extends over 14 amino acids. The V gene's germline CDR1 is SGDLS and CDR2 YYNGEE. The V and J ends lost 0 bases and 4 bases respectively, with 10 bases between them. CDR3 sequence (DNA): TGTGCCAGCAGCGTAGGTCCGGTGGTCACTGAAGCTTTCTTT. Encoded protein: CASSVGPVVTEAFF.

A few counts support this clone. The chain employs TRBV10-1 and TRBJ1-4, with 7 bases fitting TRBD1. CDR1 and CDR2 (germline): WNHNN, SYGVQD (reference sequence). The V and J ends lost 9 bases and 3 bases, in that order; junction bases with no gene match: 4. The CDR3 spans 13 residues. The CDR3 bases are TGCGCCAGAACTACAGGGGCTAATGAAAAACTGTTTTTT. Translating it yields CARTTGANEKLFF.

The rearrangement links TRBV19 to TRBJ2-5; TRBD2 might be the D (6 bases). Deletions cut 3 bases from V and 1 base from J, with 15 bases between. Per germline, CDR1 LNHDA and CDR2 SQIVND (reference sequence). The CDR3 length is 16 residues. CDR3 protein: CASSMGGPIAQETQYF. The CDR3 bases are TGTGCCAGTAGTATGGGAGGACCGATAGCCCAAGAGACCCAGTACTTC. Drawing the rest from reference TRBV19 and TRBJ2-5, the complete variable domain is DGGITQSPKYLFRKEGQNVTLSCEQNLNHDAMYWYRQDPGQGLRLIYYSQIVNDFQKGDIAEGYSVSREKKESFPLTVTSAQKNPTAFYLCASSMGGPIAQETQYFGPGTRLLVL.

This clone was seen only a few times. This chain connects TRBV25-1 to TRBJ1-2; D possibly corresponds to TRBD1 (5 bases). Germline V lookup: CDR1 MGHDK, CDR2 SYGVNS. The CDR3 totals 15 residues. V was trimmed by 5 bases and J by 3 bases, leaving 16 bases between them. The CDR3 loop reads CASSPLRGTHYGYTF. CDR3 coding DNA: TGTGCCAGCAGTCCTCTTCGGGGGACCCACTATGGCTACACCTTC.

The count of this clone is one. V and J are TRBV18 and TRBJ2-2; 10 nucleotides align to TRBD2. The ends lost 3 bases at V and 4 bases at J; junction bases unmatched: 11. The CDR3 covers 18 residues. In germline, CDR1 is KGHSH, CDR2 LQKENI. The CDR3 DNA reads TGTGCCAGCTCACCCTCCTGGACTAGCGGAGGGGGCACCGGGGAGCTGTTTTTT. This gives the protein CASSPSWTSGGGTGELFF. Combining the CDR3 with reference TRBV18 and TRBJ2-2 gives the whole variable domain NAGVMQNPRHLVRRRGQEARLRCSPMKGHSHVYWYRQLPEEGLKFMVYLQKENIIDESGMPKERFSAEFPKEGPSILRIQQVVRGDSAAYFCASSPSWTSGGGTGELFFGEGSRLTVL.

This chain links TRBV5-8 with TRBJ1-6; maybe TRBD1 (5 bases). V was clipped by 2 bases and J by 10 bases, with 13 bases between them. CDR3 size: 14 residues. From germline, CDR1 is SGHTS and CDR2 YDEGEE. The CDR3 is CASSFSSGESPLHF. CDR3 sequence (DNA): TGTGCCAGCAGCTTCTCGTCGGGGGAATCACCCCTCCACTTT.

This clone was seen only once. The rearrangement uses TRBV3-1 (or the pseudogene TRBV3-2) and TRBJ2-3, with D unresolved. The CDR3 is 12 amino acids. The ends were cut back, 1 base at V and 5 bases at J, with 4 bases in the middle. Germline V gene lookup returns CDR1 LGHDT and CDR2 YNNKEL (reference sequence). The CDR3 DNA reads as TGTGCCAGCAGCCAAGTGCGAGATACGCAGTATTTT. This sequence encodes CASSQVRDTQYF.

This clone came up once. V usage is TRBV6-5 and J usage is TRBJ1-2; D remains unclear. CDR3 length: 14 amino acids. The V gene's germline CDR1 is MNHEY and CDR2 SVGAGI. Trimming pared 4 bases from V and 2 bases from J, leaving 11 bases between. CDR3 region: CASSSLTGNYGYTF. DNA of the CDR3: TGTGCCAGCAGTTCCCTGACGGGAAACTATGGCTACACCTTC.

The chain employs TRBV11-2 and TRBJ2-2, with TRBD1 matching over 8 bases. V was pared by 3 bases and J by 5 bases, with 11 bases of the junction left unmatched. The CDR3 length is 17 residues. Looked up from germline, CDR1 is SGHAT and CDR2 is FQNNGV. The DNA for the CDR3 is TGTGCCAGCAGCTTTGAGGAGGGACAGGCAAAAACCGGGGAGCTGTTTTTT. It translates to CASSFEEGQAKTGELFF. Full variable domain (remainder filled in from reference TRBV11-2 and TRBJ2-2): EAGVAQSPRYKIIEKRQSVAFWCNPISGHATLYWYQQILGQGPKLLIQFQNNGVVDDSQLPKDRFSAERLKGVDSTLKIQPAKLEDSAVYLCASSFEEGQAKTGELFFGEGSRLTVL.

V usage is TRBV24-1 and J usage is TRBJ2-2; D may be TRBD2 (5 bases). Between the trimmed V and J ends, which lost 6 bases and 0 bases, there was a span of 10 bases. The CDR3 consists of 15 residues. Germline V gene lookup returns CDR1 KGHDR and CDR2 SFDVKD. In nucleotides, the CDR3 is TGTGCCACCAGTTCAAGGACTTCGAACACCGGGGAGCTGTTTTTT. Residues: CATSSRTSNTGELFF.

V gene TRBV10-3 combines with J gene TRBJ2-3; TRBD2 agrees at 13 bases. Germline V lookup: CDR1 ENHRY, CDR2 SYGVKD. The V segment lost 3 bases and the J segment 2 bases; nucleotides outside the gene matches: 5. CDR3 size: 17 residues. CDR3 protein: CAISDPGLAGDTDTQYF. In nucleotides, the CDR3 is TGTGCCATCAGTGACCCCGGACTAGCGGGAGACACAGATACGCAGTATTTT.